The 3 T cell receptor beta chains reported below all come from one sample, sequenced in a study of T cell clonotyping in hematopoietic cell transplantation. Profiled with immunoSEQ multiplex PCR; TCRdb holds only in-frame clones, not every one. The sample gives around 6,100 clones, about 30% of which show up once; around 17% is in the top ten. This specimen consisted of peripheral blood mononuclear cells, obtained 30 days after allogeneic stem cell transplant. These receptors all stem from a female patient between 50 and 59 years old who had an allogeneic stem cell transplant from an unrelated donor, so the T cells may come from the graft donor. Some clones in this sample may be carry-over from other donors' samples.

Of note for this clone: Other DNA sequences in the sample encode the same CDR3. The chain uses TRBV30 and TRBJ1-3, with 8 bases lining up with TRBD1. Trimming removed 5 bases from V and 0 bases from J; junction bases left unmatched: 3. Germline loops: CDR1 GTSNPN, CDR2 SVGIG (reference sequence). The CDR3 is 14 residues long. Written as DNA, the CDR3 is TGTGCCTGGGCAGGGGGCGCCTCTGGAAACACCATATATTTT. Its translation: CAWAGGASGNTIYF.

The V call is TRBV6-4, the J call TRBJ2-6; D is perhaps TRBD1 or TRBD2 (5 bases each). The CDR3 has 15 amino acids. Germline V gives CDR1 MRHNA, CDR2 SNTAGT. V was cut by 6 bases and J by 1 base, with 10 bases left in between. The DNA of the CDR3 is TGTGCCAGCAGCGAGGGGAGTTCTGGGGCCAACGTCCTGACTTTC. Encoded protein: CASSEGSSGANVLTF.

The rearrangement joins TRBV6-5 to TRBJ2-1; the match to TRBD2 covers 12 bases. V was pared by 10 bases and J by 7 bases, with 5 bases of the junction left unmatched. The CDR3 has 13 residues. Per the germline V gene, CDR1 is MNHEY and CDR2 is SVGAGI. CDR3 nucleotides: TGTGCCACCCGACTAGCGGGGGATAATGAGCAGTTCTTC. Translation: CATRLAGDNEQFF.